The 27 T cell receptor beta chains below all came from one sample that was sequenced in a study of blood T cell repertoires in COVID-19. Clones were read by immunoSEQ multiplex PCR, and TCRdb kept only the in-frame ones, dropping some. The sample shows hundreds of thousands of clones, roughly 89% of them seen only once. Sequenced: peripheral blood. These receptors came from a woman aged 25 to 39 with active or convalescent COVID-19.

The J gene is TRBJ2-7, the V gene TRBV3-1 (or the pseudogene TRBV3-2), with TRBD1 matching over 8 bases. Germline V CDR1 and CDR2: LGHDT, YNNKEL (reference sequence). CDR3 size: 14 residues. V lost 4 bases, J lost 0 bases, and 2 bases stayed unmatched. In DNA form, the CDR3 reads TGTGCCAGCAGCCGACAGGGGAGCTCCTACGAGCAGTACTTC. This gives the protein CASSRQGSSYEQYF.

The chain has TRBV29-1 and TRBJ1-1; D uncertain. With 0 bases removed from V and 5 bases from J, the gap between germline ends came to 10 bases. Germline V gene lookup returns CDR1 SQVTM and CDR2 ANQGSEA. The CDR3 totals 13 residues. This CDR3 is CSVEDAQLTEAFF. As DNA, the CDR3 is TGCAGCGTTGAAGATGCCCAGTTGACTGAAGCTTTCTTT. The full variable domain, in which reference TRBV29-1 and TRBJ1-1 provide the parts outside the CDR3, is SAVISQKPSRDICQRGTSLTIQCQVDSQVTMMFWYRQQPGQSLTLIATANQGSEATYESGFVIDKFPISRPNLTFSTLTVSNMSPEDSSIYLCSVEDAQLTEAFFGQGTRLTVV.

The V gene is TRBV7-2, the J gene TRBJ1-1, with D unclear. The CDR3 loop spans 13 amino acids. V was shortened by 1 base and J by 3 bases, with 6 bases between the two germline ends. CDR1 is SGHTA, CDR2 FQGNSA, per germline. The CDR3 is CASSLGGDTEAFF. The CDR3 DNA reads as TGTGCCAGCAGCTTAGGAGGCGACACTGAAGCTTTCTTT.

This chain joins TRBV30 and TRBJ2-1, with 9 bases that match TRBD1. Germline CDR1 GTSNPN, CDR2 SVGIG (reference sequence). V dropped 5 bases and J dropped 7; count of bases not matched to a gene: 6. The CDR3 loop spans 13 amino acids. Here the CDR3 reads CAWGTGIWNEQFF. CDR3 DNA: TGTGCCTGGGGGACAGGGATTTGGAATGAGCAGTTCTTC.

This clone is a singleton in its sample. This rearrangement joins TRBV11-3 to TRBJ1-1; no firm D call. CDR3 length: 13 residues. Trimming removed 3 bases from V and 1 base from J, with 6 bases in between. CDR1 and CDR2 (germline): SGHNT, YENEEA. CDR3 DNA sequence: TGTGCCAGCAGCTTTCCAGGGAACACTGAAGCTTTCTTT. It codes for CASSFPGNTEAFF.

The chain recombines TRBV27 with TRBJ1-2; no clear D gene. The ends were cut back, 3 bases at V and 4 bases at J, with 12 bases in the middle. CDR1 MNHEY and CDR2 SMNVEV come from the germline V gene (reference sequence). There are 14 residues in the CDR3. DNA for the CDR3: TGTGCCAGCAGTTTCGGCGGATCCTCCTATGGCTACACCTTC. This translates into CASSFGGSSYGYTF.

The chain joins TRBV11-3 to TRBJ1-4; no clear D. V shed 5 bases and J shed 4 bases, with 20 bases lying between them. Looked up from germline, CDR1 is SGHNT and CDR2 is YENEEA. The CDR3 sequence is 17 residues long. This CDR3 reads CASSPRMQRIFNEKLFF. CDR3 sequence (DNA): TGTGCCAGCAGCCCACGTATGCAGCGGATTTTTAATGAAAAACTGTTTTTT.

The gene calls are TRBV27 and TRBJ2-3, with 7 nucleotides matching TRBD1. Trimming removed 3 bases from V and 2 bases from J; junction bases left unmatched: 23. CDR3 length: 21 residues. Germline CDR1 and CDR2: MNHEY and SMNVEV (reference sequence). The CDR3, as DNA: TGTGCCAGCAGTTTGACCATAAAGACAGGGCGGCGTTCACTCTACACAGATACGCAGTATTTT. Amino acids: CASSLTIKTGRRSLYTDTQYF.

The chain links TRBV5-4 to TRBJ1-1; 9 positions agree with TRBD1. CDR3 size: 11 residues. V shed 5 bases, J shed 11 bases, and the junction held 4 bases outside the gene matches. In germline, CDR1 is SGHNT, CDR2 YYREEE (reference sequence). The CDR3 here is CASSFGQGAFF. The CDR3 DNA reads TGTGCCAGCAGTTTTGGACAGGGGGCTTTCTTT.

The J gene is TRBJ1-1, the V gene TRBV5-4; no clear D. Germline values: CDR1 SGHNT, CDR2 YYREEE (reference sequence). V was shortened by 4 bases and J by 1 base, with 5 bases between the two germline ends. The CDR3 length is 12 residues. The CDR3: CASSQENTEAFF. The CDR3 coding sequence is TGTGCCAGCAGCCAGGAGAACACTGAAGCTTTCTTT. Combining the CDR3 with reference TRBV5-4 and TRBJ1-1 gives the whole variable domain ETGVTQSPTHLIKTRGQQVTLRCSSQSGHNTVSWYQQALGQGPQFIFQYYREEENGRGNFPPRFSGLQFPNYSSELNVNALELDDSALYLCASSQENTEAFFGQGTRLTVV.

The sample holds a few counts of this clone. V and J are TRBV5-1 and TRBJ2-7, with D possibly TRBD2 on 7 matching bases. Germline CDR1 and CDR2: SGHRS and YFSETQ. The CDR3 loop spans 12 amino acids. Trimming removed 6 bases at V and 4 bases at J, with 11 bases between. CDR3 nucleotide sequence: TGCGCCAGCAAGGGGGAGGGGTACGAGCAGTACTTC. The encoded protein is CASKGEGYEQYF. The variable domain in full, with the rest retrieved from reference TRBV5-1 and TRBJ2-7, is KAGVTQTPRYLIKTRGQQVTLSCSPISGHRSVSWYQQTPGQGLQFLFEYFSETQRNKGNFPGRFSGRQFSNSRSEMNVSTLELGDSALYLCASKGEGYEQYFGPGTRLTVT.

The rearrangement uses TRBV7-9 and TRBJ2-7, with 8 nucleotides matching TRBD1. Per germline, CDR1 SEHNR and CDR2 FQNEAQ (reference sequence). The ends lost 0 bases at V and 1 base at J; junction bases unmatched: 8. This CDR3 region has 17 residues. CDR3 sequence (DNA): TGTGCCAGCAGCTTAGCCCCCGGGACAGGCCTTTCCTACGAGCAGTACTTC. Translating gives CASSLAPGTGLSYEQYF. Using reference TRBV7-9 and TRBJ2-7 for the parts outside the CDR3, the full variable domain is DTGVSQNPRHKITKRGQNVTFRCDPISEHNRLYWYRQTLGQGPEFLTYFQNEAQLEKSRLLSDRFSAERPKGSFSTLEIQRTEQGDSAMYLCASSLAPGTGLSYEQYFGPGTRLTVT.

The V and J genes are TRBV10-3 and TRBJ2-7, with TRBD2 identical over 12 bases. Losses at the gene ends were 0 bases for V and 1 base for J; bases not matched to a gene: 16. The CDR3 contains 21 residues. CDR1 is ENHRY and CDR2 is SYGVKD in the germline V gene. The CDR3 here is CAISESTGMRTSGIGSYEQYF. The CDR3 nucleotides read TGTGCCATCAGTGAGTCGACAGGAATGCGGACTAGCGGGATAGGGTCCTACGAGCAGTACTTC.

This clone was seen once. The genes are TRBV6-5 and TRBJ1-6; 9 nucleotides line up with TRBD1. There are 15 residues in the CDR3. The V gene end was trimmed by 6 bases and the J gene end by 6 bases; junction bases not matched to a gene: 6. The V gene's germline CDR1 is MNHEY and CDR2 SVGAGI. DNA for the CDR3: TGTGCCAGCAGACCAAACAGGGGGCTTAATTCACCCCTCCACTTT. Translating gives CASRPNRGLNSPLHF.

This chain connects TRBV2 to TRBJ1-5, with TRBD1 identical over 9 bases. Germline V lookup: CDR1 SNHLY, CDR2 FYNNEI. The ends lost 5 bases at V and 6 bases at J; junction bases unmatched: 8. The CDR3 covers 15 residues. The DNA of the CDR3 is TGTGCCAGCAGTTGGGGACAGGGAGGGCGTCAGCCCCAGCATTTT. Residues: CASSWGQGGRQPQHF.

V gene TRBV10-1 combines with J gene TRBJ2-1; TRBD2 agrees at 7 bases. The CDR3 consists of 19 residues. The germline V gene has CDR1 WNHNN and CDR2 SYGVQD (reference sequence). With V trimmed by 0 bases and J by 3 bases, 14 bases remained unmatched. CDR3 bases: TGCGCCAGCAGTGAGTCGTGGTCGGGGCTAGCGGAAGGCTACAATGAGCAGTTCTTC. It translates to CASSESWSGLAEGYNEQFF.

The gene calls are TRBV19 and TRBJ2-1; 7 bases are shared with TRBD1. Germline-derived CDR1 and CDR2 are LNHDA and SQIVND (reference sequence). Trimming removed 6 bases from V and 3 bases from J; junction bases left unmatched: 5. The CDR3 covers 14 residues. CDR3 sequence: CASSPGDSYNEQFF. The CDR3 nucleotides read TGTGCCAGTAGCCCCGGGGACAGCTACAATGAGCAGTTCTTC.

V and J are TRBV5-4 and TRBJ1-2, with D possibly TRBD1 on 5 matching bases. From germline, CDR1 is SGHNT and CDR2 YYREEE (reference sequence). The CDR3 consists of 15 residues. V lost 0 bases, J lost 3 bases, and 12 bases lay in between. The CDR3, as DNA: TGTGCCAGCAGCTTGGGGGGCGGCAGAGACTATGGCTACACCTTC. It translates to CASSLGGGRDYGYTF.

V is TRBV5-1 and J is TRBJ1-1; D is perhaps TRBD1 (5 bases). This CDR3 is 13 amino acids long. V dropped 6 bases and J dropped 0 bases, with 9 bases sitting between them. Germline CDR1 SGHRS, CDR2 YFSETQ. The CDR3 DNA reads as TGCGCCAGCACGGGGGTCATGAACACTGAAGCTTTCTTT. It specifies CASTGVMNTEAFF. Together with reference TRBV5-1 and TRBJ1-1, the CDR3 gives the full variable domain: KAGVTQTPRYLIKTRGQQVTLSCSPISGHRSVSWYQQTPGQGLQFLFEYFSETQRNKGNFPGRFSGRQFSNSRSEMNVSTLELGDSALYLCASTGVMNTEAFFGQGTRLTVV.

This rearrangement joins TRBV3-1 (or the pseudogene TRBV3-2) to TRBJ1-1, with unresolved D. CDR1 LGHDT and CDR2 YNNKEL come from the germline V gene (reference sequence). The length of the CDR3 is 12 residues. Trimming stripped 4 bases from V and 5 bases from J, with 8 bases between. The CDR3 loop is CASSRRLTEAFF. CDR3 bases: TGTGCCAGCAGCCGCCGACTAACTGAAGCTTTCTTT.

CDR3 in amino acids: CATSDPGLGFYEQYF. CDR3 bases: TGTGCCACCAGTGATCCGGGACTCGGTTTCTACGAGCAGTACTTC. This chain links TRBV24-1 with TRBJ2-7; possible D gene TRBD2, 6 bases. Germline V gives CDR1 KGHDR, CDR2 SFDVKD. The CDR3 spans 15 residues. Trimming removed 3 bases from V and 3 bases from J, with 14 bases in between.

V usage is TRBV6-1 and J usage is TRBJ2-7, with D hard to call. This CDR3 region has 13 residues. Germline CDR1 is MNHNS and CDR2 is SASEGT. Trimming left V 0 bases short and J 7 bases short, with 10 bases between. CDR3 sequence reads: CASSEAVTPEQYF. CDR3 nucleotides: TGTGCCAGCAGTGAAGCGGTAACACCGGAGCAGTACTTC.

V and J are TRBV5-4 and TRBJ1-3, with D perhaps matching TRBD1 (5 bases). Germline V gives CDR1 SGHNT, CDR2 YYREEE (reference sequence). The CDR3 runs to 15 residues. Trimming took 0 bases from V and 2 from J, leaving 9 bases between them. The CDR3 sequence: CASSLEAGPGNTIYF. The DNA of the CDR3 is TGTGCCAGCAGCTTGGAGGCAGGGCCTGGAAACACCATATATTTT. The whole variable domain, remainder taken from reference TRBV5-4 and TRBJ1-3, is ETGVTQSPTHLIKTRGQQVTLRCSSQSGHNTVSWYQQALGQGPQFIFQYYREEENGRGNFPPRFSGLQFPNYSSELNVNALELDDSALYLCASSLEAGPGNTIYFGEGSWLTVV.

The V gene is TRBV10-3, the J gene TRBJ1-2; 8 bases match TRBD1. J gave up 3 bases and V 6 bases, and 0 bases lay outside the gene matches. The CDR3 runs to 12 residues. The germline CDR1 and CDR2 sequences are ENHRY and SYGVKD. The CDR3 is CAIRTGDYGYTF. CDR3 nucleotide sequence: TGTGCCATCAGGACAGGGGACTATGGCTACACCTTC.

This sequence joins TRBV6-1 and TRBJ2-7, with a tentative D call TRBD2 (5 bases). Deletions cut 2 bases from V and 0 bases from J, with 11 bases between. CDR1 MNHNS and CDR2 SASEGT come from the germline V gene. The CDR3 is 15 residues long. The CDR3 bases are TGTGCCAGCAGTGAATCCAGCGGAAACTCCTACGAGCAGTACTTC. It specifies CASSESSGNSYEQYF.

The J gene is TRBJ2-1, the V gene TRBV11-1, with 14 bases fitting TRBD2. V was clipped by 0 bases and J by 7 bases; unmatched bases: 2. Germline CDR1 is SGHAT and CDR2 is FQDESV (reference sequence). The length of the CDR3 is 16 residues. The CDR3 DNA reads as TGTGCCAGCAGCTTAGCGCGACTAGCGGGAGGGAATGAGCAGTTCTTC. It encodes CASSLARLAGGNEQFF.

This rearrangement joins TRBV23-1 to TRBJ1-5, with TRBD1 matching 7 bases. TRBV23-1 is known as an ORF, though its function is uncertain. This CDR3 has 17 amino acids. V gave up 1 base and J gave up 3 bases; unmatched junction bases: 9. The CDR3, as DNA: TGCGCCAGCAGTCAATTACAAGGGGGCAAGGACAATCAGCCCCAGCATTTT. Translated: CASSQLQGGKDNQPQHF.